This record concerns one T cell receptor (beta chain) sequence. The antigen remains unidentified. TCRdb analysed the reads with MiXCR anew, one entry per CDR3 protein. Seen here are roughly 500,000 distinct CDR3 sequences, around a third observed once, and the top ten hold roughly a sixth. This sample stems from a study of T cell repertoires in cytomegalovirus infection. Study at large: Recently described HLA-C-restricted plus well-studied HLA-B-restricted CMV epitopes were used. Carrying CMV and the relevant HLA type showed in public TCR beta signatures. Broader study findings: The study identified carriers of CMV plus the relevant HLA from cumulative public TCR beta family frequency.

CDR3 length: 15 amino acids. V shed 0 bases and J 6 bases; nucleotides not matched to a gene: 3. Germline CDR1 and CDR2: MGHRA and YSYEKL. This sequence originates from a human donor in good health (CMV status not recorded). Some clones in this sample may be carry-over from other donors' samples. The input for sequencing was cultured PBMCs, taken from culture after CMV antigen stimulation. The J gene is TRBJ2-1, the V gene TRBV4-1, with 9 bases matching TRBD2. The DNA of the CDR3 is TGCGCCAGCAGCCAAGAGGGACTAGCTCCCAATGAGCAGTTCTTC. This sequence encodes CASSQEGLAPNEQFF.